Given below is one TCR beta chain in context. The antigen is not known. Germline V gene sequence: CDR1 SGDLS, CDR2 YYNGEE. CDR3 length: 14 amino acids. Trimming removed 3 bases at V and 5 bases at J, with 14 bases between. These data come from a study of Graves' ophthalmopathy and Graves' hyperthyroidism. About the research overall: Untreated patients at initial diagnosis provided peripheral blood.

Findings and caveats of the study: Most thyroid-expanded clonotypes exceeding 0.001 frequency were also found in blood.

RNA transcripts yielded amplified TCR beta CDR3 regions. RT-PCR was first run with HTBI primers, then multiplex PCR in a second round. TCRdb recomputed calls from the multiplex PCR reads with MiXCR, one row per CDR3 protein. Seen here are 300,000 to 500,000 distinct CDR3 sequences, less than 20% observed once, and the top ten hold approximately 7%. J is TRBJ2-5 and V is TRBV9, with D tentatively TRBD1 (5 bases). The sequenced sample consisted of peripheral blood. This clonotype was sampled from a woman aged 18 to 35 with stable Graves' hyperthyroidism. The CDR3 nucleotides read TGTGCCAGCAGCGGGGGCAGCACTGACGAGACCCAGTACTTC. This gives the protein CASSGGSTDETQYF.